These T cell receptor beta chains were read from a single sample in a study of blood T cell repertoires in COVID-19. The table came from immunoSEQ multiplex PCR; TCRdb's copy has only in-frame clones and leaves some out. There are about 150,000 clones in the sample; approximately 80% occur only once, and roughly 5.6% lies in the top ten. Sequenced material: PBMCs or T cells enriched from blood (not recorded which). These receptors came from a man aged 70 or older who had been exposed to COVID-19. The CDR3 runs from the conserved cysteine through the conserved F or W. For some rows the clone size is stated as once, few or many, or as a class when expanded; others skip it.

V: TRBV7-2
length: 13
J: TRBJ2-7
size: NA
CDR3: CASSALQGYEQYF

V: TRBV7-6
length: 19
J: TRBJ1-6
size: NA
CDR3: CASSLLSPLGGREASPLHF

V: TRBV5-1
length: 16
J: TRBJ2-3
size: NA
CDR3: CASSPLTSGVLYTQYF

V: TRBV7-8
length: 17
J: TRBJ1-1
size: NA
CDR3: CASSSPERMVPNTEAFF

V: TRBV7-2
length: 15
J: TRBJ1-6
size: NA
CDR3: CASSLSGGGPSPLHF

V: TRBV28
length: 16
J: TRBJ1-5
size: few
CDR3: CASTRTGEKSNQPQHF

V: TRBV6-5
length: 15
J: TRBJ1-5
size: NA
CDR3: CASSYGAGSNQPQHF

V: TRBV4-2
length: 13
J: TRBJ1-5
size: NA
CDR3: CASSHLSGQPQHF

V: TRBV19
length: 14
J: TRBJ1-3
size: NA
CDR3: CASSTPAGGNTIYF

V: TRBV3-1/TRBV3-2
length: 14
J: TRBJ1-5
size: NA
CDR3: CASSPRQGNQPQHF

V: TRBV7-2
length: 15
J: TRBJ2-7
size: NA
CDR3: CASSLVASRGDEQYF

V: TRBV7-9
length: 13
J: TRBJ1-2
size: NA
CDR3: CASSLRGLGGYTF

V: TRBV10-3
length: 15
J: TRBJ1-5
size: NA
CDR3: CAISDLDRNNQPQHF

V: TRBV7-2
length: 15
J: TRBJ2-3
size: NA
CDR3: CASSSNGLNTDTQYF

V: TRBV9
length: 15
J: TRBJ1-6
size: NA
CDR3: CASSGGDRADLPLHF

V: TRBV19
length: 15
J: TRBJ2-3
size: NA
CDR3: CASSNPGTRGDTQYF

V: TRBV6-5
length: 15
J: TRBJ1-4
size: NA
CDR3: CASSYSGARGEKLFF

V: TRBV28
length: 15
J: TRBJ1-6
size: NA
CDR3: CASRGQVSYNSPLHF

V: TRBV25-1
length: 16
J: TRBJ1-2
size: NA
CDR3: CASSEGGSGSNYGYTF

V: TRBV4-1
length: 15
J: TRBJ2-1
size: NA
CDR3: CASSHPPRGYNEQFF

V: TRBV5-3
length: 16
J: TRBJ2-1
size: NA
CDR3: CARTLVWGTAYNEQFF

V: TRBV7-8
length: 20
J: TRBJ1-1
size: few
CDR3: CASSYEGQGFLGNMNTEAFF

V: TRBV10-1
length: 17
J: TRBJ2-3
size: NA
CDR3: CASSGGLAGASTDTQYF

V: TRBV11-1
length: 15
J: TRBJ2-5
size: NA
CDR3: CASSTRILSVETQYF

V: TRBV21-1
length: 15
J: TRBJ1-3
size: NA
CDR3: CASTDEGVSGNTIYF

V: TRBV7-3
length: 13
J: TRBJ1-1
size: NA
CDR3: CASSFGRGTEAFF

V: TRBV28
length: 16
J: TRBJ1-5
size: NA
CDR3: CASSLDIDTITQPQHF

V: TRBV7-2
length: 15
J: TRBJ1-1
size: many
CDR3: CASSLVAGWNTEAFF

V: TRBV21-1
length: 14
J: TRBJ2-5
size: few
CDR3: CASSTDWEQETQYF

V: TRBV6-5
length: 14
J: TRBJ1-1
size: once
CDR3: CASSRGTGHTEAFF

V: TRBV5-4
length: 15
J: TRBJ2-5
size: once
CDR3: CASSFNQGFQETQYF

V: TRBV27
length: 12
J: TRBJ1-2
size: few
CDR3: CATRDRFYGYTF

V: TRBV15
length: 12
J: TRBJ2-1
size: once
CDR3: CATSRISGEQFF

V: TRBV28
length: 14
J: TRBJ1-5
size: NA
CDR3: CASSKTGKSQPQHF

V: TRBV4-3
length: 13
J: TRBJ2-7
size: NA
CDR3: CASSQSTGLEQYF

V: TRBV11-2
length: 17
J: TRBJ2-1
size: NA
CDR3: CASSSSAGDRALNEQFF

V: TRBV28
length: 13
J: TRBJ2-7
size: NA
CDR3: CASTRRGPYEQYF

V: TRBV2
length: 16
J: TRBJ2-7
size: NA
CDR3: CASSEGSRGLGYEQYF

V: TRBV2
length: 14
J: TRBJ2-1
size: NA
CDR3: CASSDRSSYNEQFF

V: TRBV5-4
length: 13
J: TRBJ1-2
size: NA
CDR3: CASSPPEGYGYTF

V: TRBV4-1
length: 16
J: TRBJ2-3
size: few
CDR3: CASSGRLAGVVDTQYF

V: TRBV19
length: 17
J: TRBJ2-1
size: NA
CDR3: CASSRLAGGQSYNEQFF

V: TRBV19
length: 16
J: TRBJ1-5
size: NA
CDR3: CASSIGSRGAGQPQHF

V: TRBV28
length: 15
J: TRBJ2-1
size: NA
CDR3: CASSSSGSPYNEQFF

V: TRBV5-1
length: 16
J: TRBJ2-1
size: NA
CDR3: CASSFQLAGGNNEQFF

V: TRBV10-3
length: 13
J: TRBJ2-5
size: NA
CDR3: CAVGQGAEETQYF

V: TRBV12-3/TRBV12-4
length: 13
J: TRBJ1-2
size: NA
CDR3: CASSAPGSNGYTF

V: TRBV18
length: 11
J: TRBJ2-7
size: NA
CDR3: CASSLGAEQYF

V: TRBV7-2
length: 16
J: TRBJ2-1
size: NA
CDR3: CASSPRGQGGYNEQFF

V: TRBV11-1
length: 15
J: TRBJ1-4
size: NA
CDR3: CASSSSRGTNEKLFF

V: TRBV6-5
length: 13
J: TRBJ1-2
size: NA
CDR3: CASSYNAGFGYTF

V: TRBV14
length: 16
J: TRBJ2-2
size: few
CDR3: CASSQSFILGTGELFF

V: TRBV3-1/TRBV3-2
length: 14
J: TRBJ2-1
size: NA
CDR3: CASSPRGTYNEQFF

V: TRBV7-9
length: 17
J: TRBJ2-7
size: once
CDR3: CASSLAWRTSGAYEQYF